The sample holds a few counts of the clone carrying this T cell receptor beta chain. As yet, its antigen is unknown. The sample comes from a study of post-analysis software for immune sequencing data. Overall study context: Included courses were relapsing-remitting and secondary progressive multiple sclerosis; progressive-relapsing multiple sclerosis was also included.

The TCR beta cDNA libraries contained unique molecular identifiers. It was from roughly 1 to 10 million T cells that some 500,000 cDNA molecules came. One entry per CDR3 protein results from TCRdb running MiXCR on the PCR reads. The sample has approximately 440,000 distinct CDR3 sequences, over 35% seen once. Trimming removed 5 bases from V and 1 base from J; junction bases left unmatched: 10. This CDR3 has 16 residues. CDR1 is SGHRS and CDR2 is YFSETQ in the germline V gene. Study-wide results and limits: In patients, TRBV5-6, TRBV5-1 and TRBV20-1 belonged to 4 or 5 TRBV segments found more frequently than in controls.

The receptor was isolated from a girl aged 10 to 17 with multiple sclerosis. Sequencing was done on a sample of blood. The chain uses TRBV5-1 and TRBJ1-1; 8 positions agree with TRBD1. The CDR3 DNA is TGCGCCAGCAGGTCAGGCTCCGGGACAGGGAACACTGAAGCTTTCTTT. This codes for CASRSGSGTGNTEAFF.